This T cell receptor (beta chain) was profiled in a study of shared clonotypes between healthy human individuals. Study overall: The plates for each donor numbered three CD4 naive, three CD4 memory, two CD8 naive and one CD8 memory. Overall study results and limits: A handful of donors showed sharing of about 4.7% of naive CD4 clonotypes.

Repertoires were generated with immunoSEQ multiplex PCR, while TCRdb's copy carries only in-frame clones and drops some. The repertoire consists of about 2.4 million clones, with over 85% occurring once and the leading ten covering 0.36%. Notes on this clone: The antigen is unknown.

The sequence was collected from a man between 18 and 29 years old in good health. Some clones in this sample may be carry-over from other donors' samples. Sequencing was done on a sample of naive CD4+ T cells from PBMCs. The sample's subset: CD45RA+ positively selected.

The CDR3 here is CASSRQGEQFF. CDR3 bases: TGTGCCAGCAGCCGCCAGGGAGAGCAGTTCTTC. The V call is TRBV5-6, the J call TRBJ2-1, with TRBD1 as a possible D gene (5 bases). The V and J ends lost 4 bases and 10 bases respectively, with 9 bases between them. Germline CDR1 and CDR2: SGHDT and YYEEEE. The CDR3 has 11 residues.